A single TCR beta chain is shown here with its context. This clone has a single count. Its cognate antigen has yet to be identified. The sample holds no much larger clone one base away, and base qualities are not on file. This sample's time point label indicates: baseline before first vaccination. Sample treatment or condition, as interpreted from the label and publication: meningococcal conjugate vaccine given as trial control. Vaccinee samples came from UK trials COV001 and COV002, including a single-blind randomized controlled phase 2/3 trial of AZD1222 (ChAdOx1 nCoV-19) in healthy adults. For TCRbeta chain sequencing, PBMC samples were collected from trial participants at day 0 and at day 28 after the second dose. The CDR3 regions of human TCRbeta chains were analyzed by immunosequencing. Per the original workflow: TCRs in the repertoires were compared against a reference library of SARS-CoV-2-specific TCRs that had been generated with the MIRA antigen-specificity platform. Breadth meant the fraction of unique TCRs that were SARS-CoV-2-associated, whereas depth meant the fraction of total T cells that were SARS-CoV-2-associated. Each spike-specific TCR was assigned to its reactive spike region and to a CD4 or CD8 class using the MIRA data. Log10-transformed breadth and depth values were compared by one-way ANOVA with Sidak's multiple comparisons tests. Imported from immuneACCESS, the table was reduced by TCRdb to in-frame sequences with V and J called. These copies leave out some clones; in studies compared against another copy, an unresolved V gene accounts for under half, and the cause of the remainder is not known. V and J calls and clone size are as listed in that table; D and trimming were resolved from the DNA. The sample table contains 70,000 to 95,000 clones; only one count was recorded for around nine tenths of them. The ten largest account for over 2.5% of the sample.

This sample was taken from a study of T cell responses to AZD1222 COVID-19 vaccine (dated by TCRdb to the early 2020s). Regarding the research as a whole: A total of just over 230 trial participants underwent TCR sequencing, of whom some 200 had received two doses of AZD1222 and around 25 had received two doses of the MenACWY control vaccine. Enrollment into the trials was organized by age into subgroups of 18-55, 56-69 and 70-plus years, and those subgroups contained roughly 150, 30 and 60 TCR-sequenced participants, respectively. Broad study findings and their caveats: Because no samples from the day 14 peak response were available, repertoires could be characterized only after the peak T cell response. Participants were mostly white British and included more females than males, and it was suggested by the authors that clonal diversity may have been underestimated. The vaccine-associated CD4 TCRs covered the entire spike protein, and the dominant responses fell in regions 160-218 and 743-854. Conclusions about previously exposed vaccinees were limited because only six AZD1222 recipients were SARS-CoV-2 seropositive at baseline. Reportedly, close to half of the unique spike-specific TCRs recognized epitopes lying outside the regions that are mutated in the B.1.351 and B.1.1.7 variants. The 56-69-year group was small, and its depth increase did not reach significance, likely because of low power. Spike-specific TCR breadth and depth rose significantly after two AZD1222 doses compared with day 0 and with MenACWY recipients.

The CDR3 goes from the cysteine to the phenylalanine over 15 residues. CDR3 DNA is the only sequence kept; it has 45 bases, read in frame from the first base. CDR1 and CDR2, looked up from the germline V gene, are MNHEY and SVGAGI. Deletion took 0 bases off V and 0 bases off J, with a span of 7 bases between the germline ends. This chain joins TRBV6-5 to TRBJ2-3, with no D gene named confidently. The clonotype originates from an adult in good health. The specimen was peripheral blood, collected on day 0 of MenACWY control vaccination. This receptor carries the CDR3 CASSYSGSSTDTQYF. The DNA sequence is as follows: TGTGCCAGCAGTTACTCGGGGTCCAGCACAGATACGCAGTATTTT.